Listed below are T cell receptor beta chains from one sample, sequenced in a study of response to subunit inactivated influenza vaccine. Each CDR3 protein is one row after TCRdb ran MiXCR on the RT-PCR reads. The sample shows about 190,000 distinct CDR3 sequences, over 13% of them seen only once. The material sequenced was CD8+ T cells sorted from PBMCs, taken about 5 days after vaccination. All receptors derive from a middle-aged man who received an inactivated influenza vaccine. The conserved cysteine and the conserved F or W are not part of the CDR3 here. Each record gives: V gene, J gene, CDR3 protein.

TRBV3-1	TRBJ2-7	ASTQRTGDSYEQY
TRBV27	TRBJ2-2	ASSLSLGQGRTGELF
TRBV29-1	TRBJ2-3	SVEELTSGITDTQY
TRBV6-2/TRBV6-3	TRBJ2-7	ASSYAWRQVMY
TRBV25-1	TRBJ1-2	ASSESTGANYGYT
TRBV11-1	TRBJ2-3	ASSFDRAPTLAPTDTQY
TRBV11-2	TRBJ2-3	ASRNEWGGSSTDTQY
TRBV3-1	TRBJ2-7	ASSHAPGQGYEQY
TRBV29-1	TRBJ2-7	SVRDRGSGEQY
TRBV7-3	TRBJ2-1	ASSLGLGSYNEQF
TRBV5-1	TRBJ1-5	ASSLGTASGQPQH
TRBV29-1	TRBJ2-1	SEGTGVSNEQF
TRBV11-2	TRBJ2-3	ASSSRLSTDTQY
TRBV20-1	TRBJ2-2	SASSGDTGELF
TRBV7-9	TRBJ2-5	ASSLWQGARETQY
TRBV3-1	TRBJ2-1	ASSPGSWNEQF
TRBV5-1	TRBJ2-7	ASSLGPGGSYEQY
TRBV20-1	TRBJ2-1	SARDLAGVSTYNEQF
TRBV21-1	TRBJ2-3	ASSNKKEKDTQY
TRBV28	TRBJ2-3	ASSSPGGGGTDTQY
TRBV9	TRBJ2-3	ASSVGAGVGDTQY
TRBV28	TRBJ2-2	ASSLTMAGELF
TRBV5-5	TRBJ1-5	ASSPSAAGNQPQH
TRBV7-7	TRBJ2-7	ASSRGSGSSYEQY
TRBV5-5	TRBJ2-1	ASSFPGTMGYNEQF
TRBV3-1	TRBJ2-3	ASSQGLAGAVTDTQY
TRBV3-1	TRBJ1-1	ASSQVVQGFAAF
TRBV9	TRBJ2-5	ASSVEGNLYQETQY
TRBV24-1	TRBJ2-5	ATSDLHGLAGGVETQY
TRBV20-1	TRBJ2-6	SARDLTQADFSGANVLT
TRBV3-1	TRBJ2-1	ASSQVSGGPYNEQF
TRBV4-3	TRBJ2-1	ASSSKASGSYNEQF
TRBV12-3/TRBV12-4	TRBJ2-3	ASSSAGVSTDTQY
TRBV6-2/TRBV6-3	TRBJ2-1	ASSYLGTSGDNEQF
TRBV11-2	TRBJ1-2	ASSSGQGTYGYT
TRBV20-1	TRBJ2-1	CARTVGLAGGHEQF
TRBV28	TRBJ2-1	ASSLAGGVTYNEQF
TRBV7-2	TRBJ1-2	ASSDWSYGYT
TRBV28	TRBJ2-7	ASSFGGSATYEQY
TRBV6-5	TRBJ1-6	ASSSPGQNSPLH
TRBV3-1	TRBJ1-5	ASSSGPGLNQPQH
TRBV12-3/TRBV12-4	TRBJ1-1	ASSHWGTEAF
TRBV28	TRBJ2-1	ASSPDRASSYNEQF
TRBV14	TRBJ2-7	ASSLGTGVSYEQY
TRBV25-1	TRBJ2-1	ASLGQGPSSYNEQF
TRBV12-3/TRBV12-4	TRBJ2-2	ASMGLGGASANTGELF
TRBV5-1	TRBJ2-7	ASSPRAPYEQD
TRBV25-1	TRBJ2-5	ASSIVAGGQETQY
TRBV4-2	TRBJ2-1	ASSQLLRASGGVYNEQF
TRBV5-1	TRBJ2-5	ASSLAGYQETQY
TRBV11-2	TRBJ1-5	ASSSSGGQQPQH
TRBV12-3/TRBV12-4	TRBJ2-7	ASSWGQDYEQY
TRBV12-3/TRBV12-4	TRBJ2-5	ASRLRGLDSQETQY
TRBV18	TRBJ1-5	ASSPGQGGNQPQH
TRBV18	TRBJ2-7	ASSPPSTPYEQY
TRBV2	TRBJ1-2	ASSGPGARYGYT
TRBV7-9	TRBJ1-1	ASSRGPEAF
TRBV10-3	TRBJ2-3	AISEILGITDTQY
TRBV9	TRBJ2-3	ASSVLFSIEDTQY